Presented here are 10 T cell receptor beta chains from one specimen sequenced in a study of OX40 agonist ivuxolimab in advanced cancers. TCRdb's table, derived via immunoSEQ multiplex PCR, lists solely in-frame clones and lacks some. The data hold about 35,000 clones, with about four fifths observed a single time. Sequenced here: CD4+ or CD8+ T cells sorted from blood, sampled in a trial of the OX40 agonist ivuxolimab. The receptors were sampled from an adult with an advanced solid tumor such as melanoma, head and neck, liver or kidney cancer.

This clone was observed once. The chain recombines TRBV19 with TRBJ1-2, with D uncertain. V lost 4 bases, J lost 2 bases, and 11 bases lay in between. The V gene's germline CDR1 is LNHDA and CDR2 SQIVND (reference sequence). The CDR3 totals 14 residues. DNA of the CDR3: TGTGCCAGTAGTACACCGGGCCGCAACTATGGCTACACCTTC. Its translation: CASSTPGRNYGYTF.

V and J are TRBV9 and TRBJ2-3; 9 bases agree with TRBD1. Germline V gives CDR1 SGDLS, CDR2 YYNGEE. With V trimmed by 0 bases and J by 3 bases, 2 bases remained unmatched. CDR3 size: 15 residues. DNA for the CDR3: TGTGCCAGCAGCGTAGCGGGACAGGGTACAGATACGCAGTATTTT. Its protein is CASSVAGQGTDTQYF. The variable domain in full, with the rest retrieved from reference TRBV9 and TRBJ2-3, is DSGVTQTPKHLITATGQRVTLRCSPRSGDLSVYWYQQSLDQGLQFLIQYYNGEERAKGNILERFSAQQFPDLHSELNLSSLELGDSALYFCASSVAGQGTDTQYFGPGTRLTVL.

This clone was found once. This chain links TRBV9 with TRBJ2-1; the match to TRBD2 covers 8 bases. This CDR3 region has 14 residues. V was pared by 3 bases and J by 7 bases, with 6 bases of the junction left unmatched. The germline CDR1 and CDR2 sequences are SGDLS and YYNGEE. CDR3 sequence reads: CASSAGLAWNEQFF. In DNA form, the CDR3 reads TGTGCCAGCAGCGCCGGACTAGCTTGGAATGAGCAGTTCTTC.

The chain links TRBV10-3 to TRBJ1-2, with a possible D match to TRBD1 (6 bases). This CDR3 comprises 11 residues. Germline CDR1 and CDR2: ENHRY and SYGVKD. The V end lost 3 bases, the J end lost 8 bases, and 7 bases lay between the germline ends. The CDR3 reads CAISDGGGYTF. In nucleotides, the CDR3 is TGTGCCATCAGTGACGGGGGCGGCTACACCTTC.

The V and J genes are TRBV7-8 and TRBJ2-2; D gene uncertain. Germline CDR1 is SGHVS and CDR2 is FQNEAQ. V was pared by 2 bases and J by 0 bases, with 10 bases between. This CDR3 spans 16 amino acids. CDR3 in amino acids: CASSLQTLTNTGELFF. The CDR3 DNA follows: TGTGCCAGCAGCTTACAGACACTAACGAACACCGGGGAGCTGTTTTTT.

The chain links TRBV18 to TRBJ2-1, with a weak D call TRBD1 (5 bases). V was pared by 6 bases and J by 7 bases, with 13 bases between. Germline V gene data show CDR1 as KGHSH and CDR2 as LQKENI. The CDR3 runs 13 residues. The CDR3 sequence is CASSPSRDNEQFF. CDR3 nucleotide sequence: TGTGCCAGCTCCCCCTCCAGGGATAATGAGCAGTTCTTC.

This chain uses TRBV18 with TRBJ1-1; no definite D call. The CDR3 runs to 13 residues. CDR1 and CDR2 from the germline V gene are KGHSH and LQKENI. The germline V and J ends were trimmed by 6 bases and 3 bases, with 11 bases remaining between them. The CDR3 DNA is TGTGCCAGCTCCCCGGGGAGGGACACTGAAGCTTTCTTT. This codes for CASSPGRDTEAFF.

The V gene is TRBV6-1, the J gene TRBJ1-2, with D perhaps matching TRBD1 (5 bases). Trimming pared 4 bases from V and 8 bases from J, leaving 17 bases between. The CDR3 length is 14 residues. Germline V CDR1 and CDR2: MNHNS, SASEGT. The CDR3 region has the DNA TGTGCCAGCAGTGGCGACAAGGACATCGGAGGCTACACCTTC. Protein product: CASSGDKDIGGYTF.

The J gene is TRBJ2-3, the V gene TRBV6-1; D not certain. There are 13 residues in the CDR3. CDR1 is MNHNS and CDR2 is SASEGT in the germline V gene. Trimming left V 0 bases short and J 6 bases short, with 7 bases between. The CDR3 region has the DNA TGTGCCAGCAGTGAAGCGGCGGTGGATACGCAGTATTTT. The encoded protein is CASSEAAVDTQYF.

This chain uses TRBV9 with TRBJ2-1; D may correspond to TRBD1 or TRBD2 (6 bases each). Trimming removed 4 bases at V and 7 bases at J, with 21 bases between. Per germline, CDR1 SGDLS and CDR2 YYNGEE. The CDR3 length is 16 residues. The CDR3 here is CASSPPGARLSNEQFF. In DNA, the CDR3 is TGTGCCAGCAGCCCCCCGGGGGCCAGGCTTTCGAATGAGCAGTTCTTC.